This T cell receptor (beta chain) was obtained from a study of OX40 agonist ivuxolimab in advanced cancers. About the study as a whole: The costimulatory receptor OX40 (CD134) was targeted by ivuxolimab, a fully human IgG2 agonistic monoclonal antibody. Intravenous ivuxolimab was administered to patients every 2 weeks at six dose levels: 0.01, 0.1, 0.3, 1.5, 3 and 10 mg/kg. Of the approximately 50 dose-escalation patients, hepatocellular carcinoma was present in 19, melanoma in roughly 15, renal cell carcinoma in 9 and head and neck cancer in 9. A male proportion of 82.7% and a mean age of about 60 years, ranging from about 20 to 85, were recorded for the dose-escalation cohort. Prior anti-PD-1, anti-PD-L1 or anti-CTLA-4 therapy was permitted, and checkpoint inhibitors had been received by less than 45% of dose-escalation patients. Partial responses occurred in three dose-escalation patients: two with cutaneous melanoma and one with hepatocellular carcinoma. The purpose of peripheral TCRbeta sequencing was to test whether ivuxolimab changed TCR sequence diversity and led to clonal T-cell expansion. The paper describes the monotherapy dose-escalation part (N = 52 patients) of the phase I trial of ivuxolimab.

Patients with autoimmune disease history or receiving systemic immunosuppression were excluded from the trial. Peripheral blood for TCR sequencing was collected from all dose cohorts at baseline, on cycle 4 day 1, and on cycle 7 day 1. The samples were taken from a phase I, first-in-human, multicenter, open-label dose-escalation trial of ivuxolimab. The trial enrolled adults with locally advanced or metastatic head and neck squamous cell, hepatocellular, melanoma or renal cell carcinoma. Before TCR sequencing, CD4+ and CD8+ T cells were separately sorted from peripheral blood. In the case of this clone: What this receptor recognizes is not known. Per-nucleotide qualities are absent, and no much larger clonotype sits a single base away.

For sequencing of the TCRbeta CDR3 region, genomic DNA was extracted from the sorted cells. The immunoSEQ Assay was used for sequencing of TCRbeta CDR3 regions. Drawn from immuneACCESS, this table holds only the in-frame rearrangements with V and J called that TCRdb kept. Clones are partly lost; checked studies trace under half to an unresolved V gene and leave the rest unexplained. This sample is represented by fewer than 100,000 clones; roughly 80% of them were singletons. Jointly, the top ten make up more than 1.1% of the sample. The study at large found these results: Low levels of normalized T-cell clonal expansion were also seen in some patients who did not respond. Which antigens the clonally expanded peripheral T cells were specific for was not determined. On average, CD8+ T cells showed more expanded clones than CD4+ T cells after ivuxolimab. In partial responders in the 0.1-3.0 mg/kg groups, normalized peripheral clonal expansion was found to be among the lowest, especially among CD8+ T cells. At doses of 0.1 to 3.0 mg/kg, clonal expansion of both CD4+ and CD8+ T cells in blood was seen between baseline and week 6.

The CDR3 measures 11 amino acids from cysteine to phenylalanine. Left in the record is the CDR3 DNA by itself, 33 bases read in frame from the first base. The germline V gene sets CDR1 to MNHNS and CDR2 to SASEGT. Trimming takes 5 bases from V and 6 bases from J, and the germline ends sit 8 bases apart. This receptor was obtained from an adult with an advanced solid tumor such as melanoma, head and neck, liver or kidney cancer. The sample was CD4+ or CD8+ T cells sorted from blood, taken in a trial of the OX40 agonist ivuxolimab. The chain is encoded by TRBV6-1 joined to TRBJ2-7, with the D gene not clear enough to name. The sequenced DNA is TGTGCCAGCAGTCGCTTGCGCGAGCAGTACTTC. It translates as CASSRLREQYF.